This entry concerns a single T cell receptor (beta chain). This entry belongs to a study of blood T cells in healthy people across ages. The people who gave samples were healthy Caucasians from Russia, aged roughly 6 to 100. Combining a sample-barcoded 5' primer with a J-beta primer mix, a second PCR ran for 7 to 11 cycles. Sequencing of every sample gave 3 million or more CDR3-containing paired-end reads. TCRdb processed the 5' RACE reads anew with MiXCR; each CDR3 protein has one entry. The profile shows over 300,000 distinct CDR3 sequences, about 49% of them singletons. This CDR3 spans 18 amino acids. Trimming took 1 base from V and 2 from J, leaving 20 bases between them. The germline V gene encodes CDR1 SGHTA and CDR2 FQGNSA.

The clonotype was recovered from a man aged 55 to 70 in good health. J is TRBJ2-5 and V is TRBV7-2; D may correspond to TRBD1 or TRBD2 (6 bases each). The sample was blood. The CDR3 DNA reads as TGTGCCAGCAGCTTAGGCGGGACAACCTGGTGGGCGCAAGAGACCCAGTACTTC. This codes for CASSLGGTTWWAQETQYF. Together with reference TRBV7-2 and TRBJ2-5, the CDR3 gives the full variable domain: GAGVSQSPSNKVTEKGKDVELRCDPISGHTALYWYRQSLGQGLEFLIYFQGNSAPDKSGLPSDRFSAERTGGSVSTLTIQRTQQEDSAVYLCASSLGGTTWWAQETQYFGPGTRLLVL.